This paragraph covers one T cell receptor (beta chain) sequence. What it binds is not known. With V trimmed by 4 bases and J by 8 bases, 19 bases remained unmatched. CDR1 is MGHDK and CDR2 is SYGVNS in the germline V gene. This CDR3 has 17 residues. The method was immunoSEQ multiplex PCR; TCRdb's version includes in-frame clones alone and lacks a portion of them. Of just under 6,500 clones listed, 83% were seen once; the top ten hold about 8%. Intraepithelial lymphocytes and lamina propria lymphocytes were released through processing of graft tissue. The data were taken from a study of graft-versus-host responses after intestinal transplantation. Across the whole study: As for transplant type, recipients had multivisceral, liver-intestinal, or isolated intestinal grafts. Study-level points and caveats: Patients with graft-donor T cell macrochimerism had high graft-versus-host to host-versus-graft clonal ratios in allografts.

This clonotype was obtained from a human patient who received an intestinal transplant, so some T cells may come from the graft donor. The chain is built from TRBV25-1 and TRBJ1-2; 7 bases map to TRBD1. The sample in question was ileum tissue, obtained approximately 290 days after intestinal transplant. CDR3 sequence (DNA): TGTGCCAGCAGTGCCGATGGGGTGACAGGGATGGTGGGGGGCTACACCTTC. This gives the protein CASSADGVTGMVGGYTF.